These 5 T cell receptor beta chains were all obtained from the same sample, sequenced in a study of T cells after yellow fever vaccination. TCRdb re-analysed the 5' RACE reads in MiXCR, keeping a single row per CDR3 protein. The sample has 450,000 to 550,000 distinct CDR3 sequences; roughly 19% are singletons. The specimen was PBMCs, collected 15 days after the yellow fever booster vaccination. The source is a young man who received the YFV17D yellow fever vaccine.

The gene calls are TRBV5-1 and TRBJ1-4, with D maybe TRBD1 (5 bases). V shed 0 bases and J shed 9 bases, with 12 bases lying between them. Germline V gene sequence: CDR1 SGHRS, CDR2 YFSETQ. The CDR3 consists of 14 residues. CDR3 amino acids: CASSLDGGPQKLFF. In nucleotides, the CDR3 is TGCGCCAGCAGCTTGGACGGGGGTCCTCAAAAACTGTTTTTT.

The chain couples TRBV4-3 to TRBJ2-1; 7 bases map to TRBD2. V shed 4 bases, J shed 8 bases, and the junction held 8 bases outside the gene matches. The CDR3 spans 14 residues. Germline CDR1 reads LGHNA; CDR2 reads YSLEER. In DNA form, the CDR3 reads TGCGCCAGCAGCCCCTCCTGGGGGGGGGATGAGCAGTTCTTC. This gives the protein CASSPSWGGDEQFF.

This clonotype was counted between two and nine times. The genes are TRBV20-1 and TRBJ2-7, with 10 bases lining up with TRBD1. CDR3 length: 14 amino acids. The germline CDR1 and CDR2 sequences are DFQATT and SNEGSKA (reference sequence). Trimming took 6 bases from V and 0 from J; bases not matched to a gene: 5. For the CDR3, the DNA is TGCAGTGCGAACCGGGACAGGGGCTCCTACGAGCAGTACTTC. It is translated as CSANRDRGSYEQYF.

This clonotype has only one observation. The chain recombines TRBV25-1 with TRBJ2-1, with TRBD1 matching 10 bases. With V trimmed by 5 bases and J by 10 bases, 8 bases remained unmatched. The CDR3 contains 14 residues. Germline V gene data show CDR1 as MGHDK and CDR2 as SYGVNS. CDR3 region: CASSPGQGPIEQFF. CDR3 DNA: TGTGCCAGCAGTCCGGGACAGGGGCCAATCGAGCAGTTCTTC.

The gene calls are TRBV9 and TRBJ2-3, with D unclear. CDR3 length: 17 residues. CDR1 is SGDLS, CDR2 YYNGEE, per germline. Trimming pared 0 bases from V and 2 bases from J, leaving 16 bases between. This CDR3 is CASSVAPSAYTTDTQYF. Written as DNA, the CDR3 is TGTGCCAGCAGCGTAGCTCCCTCCGCCTATACCACAGATACGCAGTATTTT.